The rows below give T cell receptor beta chains drawn from one sample of a study of blood T cell repertoires in COVID-19. Using immunoSEQ multiplex PCR, the repertoire was profiled, and TCRdb retains in-frame clones only, with some absent. The table records about 240,000 clones, roughly 86% of them present only once. Source material: peripheral blood. These receptors originate from an older woman with active or convalescent COVID-19. The CDR3 runs from the conserved cysteine through the conserved F or W. The D gene is left open where the match is weak. Clone sizes are given selectively: once, few, many, or a class where the clone is expanded.

V	size	D	J	CDR3	DNA
TRBV19	NA	TRBD1	TRBJ1-1	CASNWTGVNTEAFF	TGTGCCAGTAACTGGACAGGGGTGAACACTGAAGCTTTCTTT
TRBV5-1	NA	TRBD2	TRBJ2-1	CASSSGTILPSQQFF	TGCGCCAGCAGCTCCGGGACTATTCTCCCAAGTCAGCAGTTCTTC
TRBV12-5	NA	NA	TRBJ1-2	CASGLDSDYGYTF	TGTGCTAGTGGACTTGACAGCGACTATGGCTACACCTTC
TRBV6-5	NA	NA	TRBJ2-2	CATFRGSGELFF	TGTGCCACCTTTCGGGGTTCCGGGGAGCTGTTTTTT
TRBV6-6	NA	NA	TRBJ1-1	CASSYSETLTEAFF	TGTGCCAGCAGTTACTCCGAGACATTGACTGAAGCTTTCTTT
TRBV7-2	NA	TRBD2	TRBJ2-1	CASSSIPGGLNEQFF	TGTGCCAGCAGCTCTATCCCGGGGGGACTCAATGAGCAGTTCTTC
TRBV27	NA	NA	TRBJ2-2	CASSLLWSGELFF	TGTGCCAGCAGTTTATTGTGGAGCGGGGAGCTGTTTTTT
TRBV7-2	NA	NA	TRBJ1-3	CASTSGGRNTIYF	TGTGCCAGCACCTCGGGGGGGAGAAACACCATATATTTT
TRBV19	NA	TRBD2	TRBJ2-1	CASTQLAGGQSSYNEQFF	TGTGCCAGTACCCAACTAGCGGGGGGCCAGAGCTCCTACAATGAGCAGTTCTTC
TRBV6-5	NA	TRBD1	TRBJ1-1	CASRKDRDPEAFF	TGTGCCAGCAGAAAAGACAGGGACCCTGAAGCTTTCTTT
TRBV7-2	NA	NA	TRBJ2-3	CASSPLPDTQYF	TGTGCCAGCAGCCCCCTCCCGGATACGCAGTATTTT
TRBV5-5	NA	NA	TRBJ1-3	CASSFAGGGNTIYF	TGTGCCAGCAGCTTCGCGGGGGGCGGAAACACCATATATTTT
TRBV7-2	NA	TRBD1	TRBJ1-4	CASSLKTGRNEKLFF	TGTGCCAGCAGCTTAAAGACAGGGAGGAATGAAAAACTGTTTTTT
TRBV7-2	NA	TRBD1	TRBJ1-6	CASSPTGQGINSPLHF	TGTGCCAGCAGCCCCACCGGACAGGGCATAAATTCACCCCTCCACTTT
TRBV5-4	once	NA	TRBJ2-5	CASSLTPRAQYF	TGTGCCAGCAGCCTCACTCCGAGGGCCCAGTACTTC
TRBV9	NA	TRBD2	TRBJ2-5	CASSVDPGTSGGKTQYF	TGTGCCAGCAGCGTAGATCCCGGGACTAGCGGGGGTAAGACCCAGTACTTC
TRBV6-5	NA	NA	TRBJ1-1	CASSYSRDTEAFF	TGTGCCAGCAGTTATTCCCGGGACACTGAAGCTTTCTTT
TRBV10-3	NA	TRBD1	TRBJ1-5	CAIRSDRGGQPQHF	TGTGCCATCAGATCAGACAGGGGAGGCCAGCCCCAGCATTTT
TRBV6-5	NA	NA	TRBJ1-2	CASSKGANYGYTF	TGTGCCAGCAGTAAGGGAGCTAACTATGGCTACACCTTC
TRBV6-5	NA	NA	TRBJ1-2	CASRLGAGYTF	TGTGCCAGCAGACTCGGAGCTGGCTACACCTTC
TRBV2	NA	TRBD1	TRBJ1-5	CASSSDRVYQPQHF	TGTGCCAGCAGCTCCGACAGGGTTTATCAGCCCCAGCATTTT
TRBV7-2	NA	NA	TRBJ1-2	CASSLYNYGYTF	TGTGCCAGCAGCTTATATAACTATGGCTACACCTTC
TRBV4-3	NA	NA	TRBJ2-1	CASSLWRDINNEQFF	TGCGCCAGCAGCCTATGGCGGGATATAAACAATGAGCAGTTCTTC
TRBV6-4	few	NA	TRBJ1-1	CASRVATGATEAFF	TGTGCCAGCAGGGTGGCGACCGGAGCCACTGAAGCTTTCTTT
TRBV10-3	NA	TRBD1	TRBJ2-3	CAISPGTGARDTQYF	TGTGCCATCTCTCCCGGGACAGGGGCTAGGGATACGCAGTATTTT
TRBV5-1	NA	TRBD2	TRBJ2-7	CASSLRTSGAAYEQYF	TGCGCCAGCAGCTTGCGGACTAGCGGGGCCGCCTACGAGCAGTACTTC
TRBV19	NA	NA	TRBJ1-5	CASSMKTGNQPQHF	TGTGCCAGTAGTATGAAAACAGGCAATCAGCCCCAGCATTTT
TRBV7-3	NA	NA	TRBJ2-3	CASSSHGSSSTDTQYF	TGTGCCAGCAGCTCCCACGGGTCTTCTAGCACAGATACGCAGTATTTT
TRBV4-3	NA	NA	TRBJ1-2	CASSPDGQSRGYTF	TGCGCCAGCAGCCCAGACGGACAGTCAAGAGGCTACACCTTC
TRBV10-3	NA	TRBD1	TRBJ2-3	CATRSPGQGKTTDTQYF	TGTGCCACCCGAAGCCCGGGACAGGGAAAGACTACAGATACGCAGTATTTT
TRBV2	NA	TRBD2	TRBJ2-3	CASSTLAGSTDTQYF	TGTGCCAGCAGCACACTAGCGGGTAGCACAGATACGCAGTATTTT
TRBV15	once	TRBD1	TRBJ2-7	CATSRRTGTGTYEQYF	TGTGCCACCAGCAGGCGTACCGGGACAGGGACCTACGAGCAGTACTTC
TRBV10-1	NA	NA	TRBJ2-3	CASSVGQLSPDTQYF	TGCGCCAGCAGTGTGGGACAACTTTCCCCAGATACGCAGTATTTT
TRBV11-2	NA	NA	TRBJ2-3	CASSFPRGTQYF	TGTGCCAGCAGCTTTCCCCGGGGTACGCAGTATTTT
TRBV7-9	NA	NA	TRBJ1-2	CASSPSPDYGYTF	TGTGCCAGCAGCCCCTCGCCAGACTATGGCTACACCTTC
TRBV6-2/TRBV6-3	NA	TRBD1	TRBJ1-1	CASSRTGNTEAFF	TGTGCCAGCAGTAGGACAGGGAACACTGAAGCTTTCTTT
TRBV19	NA	NA	TRBJ1-1	CASSIVSEAFF	TGTGCCAGTAGTATTGTCTCTGAAGCTTTCTTT
TRBV7-6	NA	NA	TRBJ2-2	CASSFSSGANTGELFF	TGTGCCAGCAGCTTCTCCTCAGGGGCGAACACCGGGGAGCTGTTTTTT
TRBV7-2	once	TRBD2	TRBJ2-7	CASLPTSGSYEQYF	TGTGCCAGCCTTCCGACTAGCGGATCCTACGAGCAGTACTTC
TRBV6-2/TRBV6-3	NA	NA	TRBJ1-6	CASSYAGYNSPLHF	TGTGCCAGCAGTTATGCAGGGTATAATTCACCCCTCCACTTT
TRBV7-9	NA	TRBD1	TRBJ1-2	CASSDSTGSGGYTF	TGTGCCAGCTCGGACTCGACAGGGAGCGGTGGCTACACCTTC
TRBV24-1	few	TRBD1	TRBJ1-2	CATSDRTLGTGEYYGYTF	TGTGCCACCAGTGATCGAACCCTTGGGACAGGGGAATACTATGGCTACACCTTC